The present entry profiles one T cell receptor (beta chain) with its context. Its antigen is unknown. Base qualities are missing; no much larger clone stands one base away. This record comes from a study of blood T cells in healthy people across ages (dated by TCRdb to the mid-2010s). Notes on the research overall: In model experiments, roughly one uniquely barcoded TCR beta cDNA molecule per two T cells was captured by template switching. Age-related changes in TCR beta repertoire diversity were measured in the study by deep sequencing normalized with unique cDNA molecular identifiers. The donors were split into four age groups: young (average around 15 years), middle-aged (more than 35), aged (approximately 60) and long-lived (under 85). Two additional independent replicas of 1 million unique cDNA reads from the same blood draw were analyzed for two donors (one aged 18 to 30 and one aged 80 or older). To avoid experimental bias, donors of different ages were spread randomly across the sequencing lanes. The research as a whole found: Because profiling used bulk unsorted PBMCs, naive and antigen-experienced compartments could not be compared conclusively. Observed TCR beta diversity per million T cells fell roughly linearly with age, and a significant reduction was already apparent by age roughly 40. Estimates of total diversity based on one million sequenced T cells were regarded as lower bounds and as underestimates. Because the CMV infection status of the donors was unknown, age-related changes in expanded clonotypes may potentially have been confounded. Compared with the aged group, the long-lived group had more naive CD4+ T cells, fewer expanded clones and increased TCR diversity, a pattern suggesting age selection. The percentage of naive T cells measured by flow cytometry correlated strongly with observed TCR beta diversity.

The CDR3 runs 15 amino acids, cysteine and phenylalanine included. Just CDR3 DNA is preserved here, 45 bases in frame from base 1. The V and J ends are trimmed by 3 bases and 2 bases, leaving 13 bases between them. Via the germline V gene, CDR1 is MNHNS and CDR2 SASEGT. The donors were roughly 38 Caucasian individuals from Russia, aged roughly 6 to 100 years, who were systemically healthy. Approximately 9.3 milliliters of peripheral blood were collected from each donor into EDTA-treated Vacutainer tubes. Ficoll-Paque density-gradient centrifugation was used to isolate PBMCs, with at least 6 million per sample. Trizol reagent was used to extract total RNA from PBMCs, with at least 6 micrograms per sample. Naive CD45RAhigh/CD27high T cell percentages were measured by flow cytometry on a PBMC aliquot from every donor. The library was made by 5' RACE. The sequencer was an Illumina HiSeq 2500. The second PCR ran for roughly 6 to 11 cycles and used a J-beta primer mix along with a sample-barcoded 5' primer. A unique molecular identifier was introduced onto each TCR beta cDNA molecule by a template-switch 5' adaptor carrying 12 random nucleotides. At least 2.5 million CDR3-containing paired-end reads were obtained from each sample. First-strand cDNA was synthesized from all RNA with the Mint cDNA synthesis kit, primed by a TRBC-specific oligonucleotide. After uracil-DNA glycosylase treatment, a first 18-cycle PCR used universal primers M1SS and BC2_uni_R on all cDNA. The paper's data handling went like this. For normalization, 1 million high-quality reads were randomly selected from each sample, with every read carrying a distinct molecular identifier. Reads with shared molecular identifiers were discarded instead of being binned into consensus sequences. MiTCR, with a Q25 quality threshold and the strictest error-elimination algorithm, was used for CDR3 identification, clonotype clustering and error correction. A nonparametric unseen species model with Euler transformation was used to estimate a lower bound on total TCR beta diversity. The raw public reads went through TCRdb reprocessing: fastp at Q25, MiXCR clone calling, in-frame beta chains kept. Each entry merges the rows of one CDR3 protein and shows their most common DNA and genes. It is TCRdb's table, rather than the study itself, that gives the V and J calls and clone size. Across this sample there are some 710,000 distinct CDR3 sequences, with roughly 20% seen only once. The ten most abundant clones make up around 21% of the sample.

The sequenced sample was blood. This sequence originates from a man in his 70s in good health. The chain is encoded by TRBV6-1 joined to TRBJ2-5, with a tentative D gene TRBD2 over 7 matching bases. The sequenced DNA is TGTGCCAGCAGTGAGAGGGGGGGAGGTCAAGAGACCCAGTACTTC. Its protein is CASSERGGGQETQYF.